This paragraph covers one TCR beta chain sequence. There are many counts of this clone. What antigen it recognizes has not been identified. Per-base qualities were not stored, and no clone one base away is much larger. Other DNA sequences in the same sample also yield this CDR3. The sample originates from a study of shared clonotypes between healthy human individuals (dated by TCRdb to 2018 to 2020). For the wider study: The cohort comprised two women and a few men aged 18 to 49 years. To estimate repertoire size and how much clonotypes are shared between individuals, the study performed deep sequencing of blood TCR repertoires from roughly five healthy adults. Per donor, three plates each were used for CD4 naive and CD4 memory, two for CD8 naive, and one for CD8 memory. Leukapheresis yielded between about 0.94 and 10 billion PBMCs per donor. Different laboratories and diverse techniques were used to prepare libraries and sequence TCR repertoires, to increase sequencing depth and limit assay-specific biases. Overall study results and their limits: Rarefaction of sorted-subset datasets indicated incomplete sequencing despite the large sequencing depth. Pairwise subsampling led to the expectation that sequencing depth would affect the degree of clonotype sharing among donors. Across a handful of donors, around 5.4% of naive CD4, roughly 3.4% of naive CD8, 2.3% of memory CD4, and 0.4% of memory CD8 clonotypes were shared. Compared with non-shared clonotypes, the clonotypes found in all four sorted-subset donors had higher generation probabilities. The small number of donors limited the genetic and exposure-history diversity represented. Naive subsets generally had larger estimated clonotype richness than memory subsets did. Only blood was sampled, and tissue TCR repertoires likely differ from those in blood.

Using the deep immunoSEQ assay, multiplex PCR amplified TCR CDR3 regions from genomic DNA. Extracted genomic DNA from each cell subset was spread evenly across all wells of several immunoSEQ 96-well plates, with each plate serving as a replicate. Each replicate PCR for sorted subsets received about 0.2 ug genomic DNA, equal to around 32,000 T cell genomes. The purified libraries were quantified using a Qubit 3.0 fluorometer, sized with a Bioanalyzer 2100, and then quantified again using the KAPA Library Quantification kit. Each immunoSEQ 96-well plate was sequenced on its own single-read 150-cycle Illumina NextSeq 550 flow cell. Per the original workflow: Because only junctional sequences without quality scores were contained in the immunoSEQ output, filtering matching that applied to full-length reads could not be performed. To assign V/J genes and CDR3, sequences were annotated using PyIR, a Python wrapper for IgBLAST v1.9, with IMGT germline references. Any read was removed if the V/J assignment was weak (E-value above 1e-6), the CDR3 was missing, or the read contained stop codons, out-of-frame junctions, or ambiguous translated residues. V3J clonotypes were defined by identical inferred V gene, J gene, and CDR3 amino acid sequence. Percentage overlap between repertoires was calculated by dividing the number of shared unique clonotypes by the size of the smaller repertoire. Richness of each repertoire was evaluated using RTK rarefaction, the Chao1 estimator, and Recon v2.1 estimates of unobserved clonotypes. Generation probabilities for all TCRbeta clonotypes obtained by the gDNA method from a handful of donors were computed using OLGA. In its TCRdb copy, this immuneACCESS table keeps in-frame sequences only and misses some clones. Where compared with another copy, unresolved V genes explain less than half of these, and the others have no known cause. V and J calls and clone size are as listed in that table; D and trimming were resolved from the DNA. The sample table records approximately 2.4 million clones; 90% to 96% of these occur just once. The ten biggest clones cover roughly 0.13% of the sample.

V was cut back by 3 bases and J by 2 bases, leaving a gap of 0 bases between them. Counted from cysteine to phenylalanine, this CDR3 has 10 amino acids. The entry retains the CDR3 DNA only, 30 bases that are in frame from base 1. According to the germline V gene (reference sequence), CDR1 reads DFQATT and CDR2 reads SNEGSKA. The donors were healthy, HIV-negative adults with no recently reported acute infections or vaccinations. Only Caucasian adults living in Nashville, Tennessee, USA were represented among the donors. Magnetic negative selection was used to enrich CD4+ T cells, after which naive cells were positively selected on CD45RA and the negative fraction became the memory subset. After blood collection by leukapheresis, PBMCs were isolated using Ficoll-Histopaque density gradient centrifugation and then cryopreserved in the vapor phase of liquid nitrogen. Purity and quantity of every magnetically sorted T cell population were checked by analytical flow cytometry. Genomic DNA was isolated from each sorted fraction and quantified by UV absorbance on a Nanodrop 2000c.

Input material: naive CD4+ T cells sorted from blood. Per the publication, the cell subset or site label means: CD45RA+ positively selected. The clonotype was recovered from a man between 18 and 35 years old in good health. The receptor chain draws on TRBV20-1 and TRBJ2-3; the D segment cannot be called with confidence. The DNA sequence is TGCAGTGCTAGCACAGATACGCAGTATTTT. Translated, it reads CSASTDTQYF.